These T cell receptor beta chains were read from a single sample in a study of blood T cell repertoires in COVID-19. Sequencing was performed with immunoSEQ multiplex PCR; in TCRdb, only in-frame clones are kept and a portion is missing. In the table there are approximately 3,000 clones, 80% to 90% of which are singletons. The sample taken for sequencing was peripheral blood. The receptors stem from a human donor with active COVID-19. The donor label of this sample is uncertain. CDR3s include the opening cysteine and the closing phenylalanine or tryptophan. A D gene is named only where the DNA matches it firmly. Size values are once, few and many counts, or a class for expanded clones, and some rows have none.

v_call,d_call,clone_size,j_call,cdr3_nt,cdr3_aa
TRBV12-5,.,.,TRBJ2-7,TGTGCTAGTGGTTTGGTCTTATACGAGCAGTACTTC,CASGLVLYEQYF
TRBV5-6,TRBD1,.,TRBJ1-2,TGTGCCAGCAGCACACGGGACAGGGGCCCCTATGGCTACACCTTC,CASSTRDRGPYGYTF
TRBV27,.,few,TRBJ1-6,TGTGCCAGCAGTTTACGGGTTTGGACCGGGGTGGGTAATTCACCCCTCCACTTT,CASSLRVWTGVGNSPLHF
TRBV7-2,TRBD2,.,TRBJ2-1,TGTGCCAGCAGACCCTTACTAGCGGGGGGGTCTCATGAGCAGTTCTTC,CASRPLLAGGSHEQFF
TRBV9,.,once,TRBJ2-5,TGTGCCAGCAGCCCCCCCAGAGGGGAGACCCAGTACTTC,CASSPPRGETQYF
TRBV11-2,.,.,TRBJ2-1,TGTGCCAGCAGCTCGCAACTCTCCTACAATGAGCAGTTCTTC,CASSSQLSYNEQFF
TRBV30,.,.,TRBJ1-2,TGTGCAACTAACCAGGGAACCCATGGCTACACCTTC,CATNQGTHGYTF
TRBV11-2,TRBD2,.,TRBJ2-7,TGTGCCAGCACCCTAGCGGGGGGCGAGCAGTACTTC,CASTLAGGEQYF
TRBV6-2/TRBV6-3,TRBD2,.,TRBJ2-7,TGTGCCAGCAGTTCCGGGAGGGCCTACGAGCAGTACTTC,CASSSGRAYEQYF
TRBV7-9,TRBD2,.,TRBJ2-1,TGTGCCAGCAGAAACATAGCGGGGGGTTACAATGAGCAGTTCTTC,CASRNIAGGYNEQFF
TRBV19,.,.,TRBJ2-1,TGTGCCAGTAGTTTAGTACAGGGAAAGGGAAATGAGCAGTTCTTC,CASSLVQGKGNEQFF
TRBV7-8,.,.,TRBJ2-6,TGTGCCAGCAGCTTAACAGCGGGCCATCCCTATGCGACCCCTGGGGCCAACGTCCTGACTTTC,CASSLTAGHPYATPGANVLTF
TRBV19,.,.,TRBJ2-3,TGTGCCAGTAGTATTGCAGGGTCGGCGCAGTATTTT,CASSIAGSAQYF
TRBV2,.,once,TRBJ2-4,TGTGCCAGCAGCTTAGGGGTGGCTAAAAACATTCAGTACTTC,CASSLGVAKNIQYF
TRBV30,TRBD1,.,TRBJ1-2,TGTGCCTGGAGTGTACAGGGGACAGGAGGGGGCTATGGCTACACCTTC,CAWSVQGTGGGYGYTF
TRBV9,.,.,TRBJ1-1,TGTGCCAGCAGCGTACAGGGGAACACTGAAGCTTTCTTT,CASSVQGNTEAFF
TRBV5-1,.,once,TRBJ2-1,TGCGCCAGCAGCTCCACAGGACCCAAGCAGTTCTTC,CASSSTGPKQFF
TRBV28,TRBD1,once,TRBJ2-2,TGTGCCAGCAGTTATTCCGGGACAGGGGGTACCGGGGAGCTGTTTTTT,CASSYSGTGGTGELFF
TRBV7-2,.,.,TRBJ1-4,TGTGCCAGCAGCTCCTCGGACAGACCGGGTGAAAAACTGTTTTTT,CASSSSDRPGEKLFF
TRBV28,.,.,TRBJ1-2,TGTGCCACGGAAGACAGGCTCTATGGCTACACCTTC,CATEDRLYGYTF
TRBV28,TRBD1,.,TRBJ1-5,TGTGCCAGCAGTTTGGGGGGACAGGGGGCCCAATATAGCAATCAGCCCCAGCATTTT,CASSLGGQGAQYSNQPQHF
TRBV7-2,TRBD1,.,TRBJ1-5,TGTGCCAGCAGCGACCGCGGGACAGACAATCAGCCCCAGCATTTT,CASSDRGTDNQPQHF
TRBV7-2,.,.,TRBJ1-3,TGTGCCAGCAGCCCACACAGCACTTACTCTGGAAACACCATATATTTT,CASSPHSTYSGNTIYF
TRBV10-3,.,.,TRBJ1-1,TGTGCCATCAGTGATCGGGGGGCGAACACTGAAGCTTTCTTT,CAISDRGANTEAFF
TRBV10-3,TRBD2,.,TRBJ2-1,TGTGCCATCAGTGGACCGGGACTAGCGGGATCCAATGAGCAGTTCTTC,CAISGPGLAGSNEQFF
TRBV24-1,.,.,TRBJ2-1,TGTGCCACCAGTGCTACCAATTTTGGGGCCAATGAGCAGTTCTTC,CATSATNFGANEQFF
TRBV19,TRBD1,.,TRBJ2-3,TGTGCCAGTAGTCCGTCAGGGGGTCACACAGATACGCAGTATTTT,CASSPSGGHTDTQYF
TRBV5-4,.,.,TRBJ2-2,TGTGCCAGCAGCTTGGCCCGGGGCGGGGACACCGGGGAGCTGTTTTTT,CASSLARGGDTGELFF
TRBV27,.,.,TRBJ1-2,TGTGCCAGCAGTCACACAGGGAACTATGGCTACACCTTC,CASSHTGNYGYTF
TRBV28,.,.,TRBJ2-3,TGTGCCAGCAGTTTACTGGGCCTCGCCGGAGGGAGCACAGATACGCAGTATTTT,CASSLLGLAGGSTDTQYF
TRBV28,TRBD1,.,TRBJ1-6,TGTGCCAGCAGTTTATCCCGACAGGGGCTGACCCACTTT,CASSLSRQGLTHF
TRBV4-3,TRBD1,.,TRBJ2-3,TGCGCCAGCAGCCAATGGACAGGGACCCATAAAAACACAGATACGCAGTATTTT,CASSQWTGTHKNTDTQYF
TRBV21-1,.,.,TRBJ2-1,TGTGCCAGCAGCAAAGGGTCTAGCGGGAAGGCCATTCTAAGCTCCTACAATGAGCAGTTCTTC,CASSKGSSGKAILSSYNEQFF
TRBV18,TRBD2,.,TRBJ2-1,TGTGCCAGCTCACCACGGGGCGGGACTAGCGGGATGACCTACAATGAGCAGTTCTTC,CASSPRGGTSGMTYNEQFF
TRBV10-2,.,.,TRBJ1-1,TGCGCCAGCACCCCGGGACTTCGGAACACTGAAGCTTTCTTT,CASTPGLRNTEAFF
TRBV6-2/TRBV6-3,TRBD1,once,TRBJ1-3,TGTGCCAGCAGTTACTCGTCACAGGGGGCAGTTGGAAACACCATATATTTT,CASSYSSQGAVGNTIYF
TRBV5-1,.,.,TRBJ2-7,TGCGCCAGCAGCTTGGGGGGGCGTGAAGAGCAGTACTTC,CASSLGGREEQYF
TRBV2,.,.,TRBJ2-3,TGTGCCAGCAGGTTCGACAGGTCCTCAGATACGCAGTATTTT,CASRFDRSSDTQYF
TRBV24-1,TRBD1,.,TRBJ2-1,TGTGCCACCGCGGAGGCCAGGGGGTTCAATGAGCAGTTCTTC,CATAEARGFNEQFF
TRBV9,TRBD1,.,TRBJ1-4,TGTGCCAGCAGCGTTACGCAGGGGGCGTATGAAAAACTGTTTTTT,CASSVTQGAYEKLFF
TRBV7-3,.,.,TRBJ2-1,TGTGCCAGCAGCCTCCGGTTTGAGCAGTTCTTC,CASSLRFEQFF
TRBV27,TRBD2,.,TRBJ2-3,TGTGCCAGCAGTATGGGACTAGCGGGAGCTAAAGATACGCAGTATTTT,CASSMGLAGAKDTQYF
TRBV29-1,TRBD2,.,TRBJ2-1,TGCAGCGTTGATATGGGGGGGGCCTACAATGAGCAGTTCTTC,CSVDMGGAYNEQFF
TRBV27,TRBD2,.,TRBJ2-1,TGTGCCAGCGCCCTAGCGGGAGGGCTTGAGCAGTTCTTC,CASALAGGLEQFF
TRBV7-3,TRBD2,once,TRBJ2-7,TGTGCCAGCAGCTACGGTAGCGGGGGGTACGAGCAGTACTTC,CASSYGSGGYEQYF
TRBV10-3,.,.,TRBJ2-4,TGTGCCATCAGTGACACAGGGATCTTTGAGAACATTCAGTACTTC,CAISDTGIFENIQYF
TRBV5-8,TRBD1,.,TRBJ1-1,TGTGCCAGCAGCTTGGACGGGACAGGGGGCCTGAGGAGTGAAGCTTTCTTT,CASSLDGTGGLRSEAFF
TRBV9,TRBD1,.,TRBJ2-4,TGTGCCAGTAGCGAAGAGGGTAGAGGGGGCAGAAACATTCAGTACTTC,CASSEEGRGGRNIQYF
TRBV16,TRBD1,few,TRBJ2-7,TGTGCCAGCAGCCAATGGGACAGGGAATACGAGCAGTACTTC,CASSQWDREYEQYF
TRBV12-3/TRBV12-4,.,once,TRBJ1-5,TGTGCCAGCAGCCCACAGCCACGACCCCAGCATTTT,CASSPQPRPQHF
TRBV6-5,.,.,TRBJ2-1,TGTGCCAGCAGTTACTCGGTTCTAGTCCAGGGTGAGCAGTTCTTC,CASSYSVLVQGEQFF
TRBV6-2/TRBV6-3,TRBD2,.,TRBJ2-1,TGTGCCAGCAGTCGACTAGCGGGGGGATACAATGAGCAGTTCTTC,CASSRLAGGYNEQFF
TRBV19,.,.,TRBJ2-2,TGTGCCAGTAGTACAGGGGCCTTCACCGGGGAGCTGTTTTTT,CASSTGAFTGELFF
TRBV5-1,.,.,TRBJ1-2,TGCGCCAGCAGCTCCGGGACTAACTATGGCTACACCTTC,CASSSGTNYGYTF
TRBV18,.,.,TRBJ1-6,TGTGCCAGCTCACGGAAACAGGGCTCCGATAATTCACCCCTCCACTTT,CASSRKQGSDNSPLHF